This TCR beta chain was identified during a study of blood T cells in healthy people across ages. Trimming took 7 bases from V and 3 from J; bases not matched to a gene: 6. The CDR3 is 12 amino acids. Germline V CDR1 and CDR2: SQVTM, ANQGSEA. Isolation of PBMCs gave at least 7 million cells per sample. Next came a second PCR, run for roughly 6 to 11 cycles, which used a sample-barcoded 5' primer along with a J-beta primer mix. Via MiXCR, TCRdb re-called the 5' RACE reads, giving one row per CDR3 protein. The data contain approximately 800,000 distinct CDR3 sequences, roughly 46% of them singletons. The study, taken as a whole, reports: Greater diversity and more naive CD4+ cells were seen in long-lived donors than in aged donors. Roughly linearly, TCR beta diversity per million T cells fell as age increased.

Regarding this clonotype: The antigen is unknown.

The V and J genes are TRBV29-1 and TRBJ2-7, with TRBD1 matching over 7 bases. The sequenced sample was blood. This TCR derives from a man older than 75 in good health. The CDR3 is CSATGIYYEQYF. The CDR3 nucleotides read TGCAGCGCGACAGGGATATACTACGAGCAGTACTTC.